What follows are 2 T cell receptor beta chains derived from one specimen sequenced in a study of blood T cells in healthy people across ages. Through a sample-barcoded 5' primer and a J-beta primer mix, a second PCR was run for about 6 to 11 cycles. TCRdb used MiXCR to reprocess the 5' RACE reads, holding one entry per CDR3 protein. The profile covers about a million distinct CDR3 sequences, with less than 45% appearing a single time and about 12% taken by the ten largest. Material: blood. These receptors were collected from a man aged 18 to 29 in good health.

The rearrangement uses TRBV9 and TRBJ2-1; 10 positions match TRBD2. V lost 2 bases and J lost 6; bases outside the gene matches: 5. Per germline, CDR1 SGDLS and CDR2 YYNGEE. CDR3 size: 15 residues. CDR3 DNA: TGTGCCAGCAGCGTCACTAGCGGGGAGACCAATGAGCAGTTCTTC. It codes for CASSVTSGETNEQFF.

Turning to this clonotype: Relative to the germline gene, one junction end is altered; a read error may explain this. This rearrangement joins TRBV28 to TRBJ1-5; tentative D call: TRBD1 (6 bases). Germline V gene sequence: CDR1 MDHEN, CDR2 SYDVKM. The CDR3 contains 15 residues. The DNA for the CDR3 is TGTGCCGGCAGTTCCCCAACAGGGCTCGATCAGCCCCAGCATTTT. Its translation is CAGSSPTGLDQPQHF.